This T cell receptor (beta chain) was recovered during a study of blood T cell repertoires in COVID-19. Study-level background: There were acute and convalescent COVID-19 samples, and they came from the United States, Italy and Spain. Nucleic acid was either cDNA or gDNA, and it came from T cells, B-cell-depleted T cells, or PBMCs.

How the authors handled the data: Estimation of nucleated cell counts relied on the amplification of reference gene primers. Measured with immunoSEQ multiplex PCR; TCRdb has only the in-frame clones, and not every one. V and J calls plus clone size are reproduced from that table; the DNA served to infer D and trimming. The profile shows approximately 170,000 clones, under 85% of them singletons. Sequencing was performed on peripheral blood. The origin of this receptor is a man in his 70s who had recovered from COVID-19.

The CDR3 DNA reads as TGTGCCAGCAGCCAGCAACAGGGGGCAAGGGCTTTCTTT. Encoded protein: CASSQQQGARAFF. The V gene is TRBV14, the J gene TRBJ1-1, with 9 bases identical to TRBD1. Germline CDR1 SGHDN, CDR2 FVKESK. Germline trimming cut 3 bases from V and 11 bases from J; bases unmatched to any gene: 7. The CDR3 is 13 residues long.